Below, 14 T cell receptor beta chains from the same sample are listed, as sequenced in a study of cytomegalovirus exposure and HLA in healthy donors. PCR primers comprised 60 Vbeta and 13 Jbeta primers. The data were produced by immunoSEQ multiplex PCR, yet TCRdb's version contains in-frame clones alone and is incomplete. Of 120,000 or so clones detected, roughly 17% appear once; the ten largest clones hold about 3%. Input material: PBMCs. The receptors shown here come from a female donor in good health and CMV-seropositive.

The rearrangement joins TRBV28 to TRBJ1-1, with D possibly being TRBD1 (5 bases). CDR3 length: 13 residues. V was cut by 7 bases and J by 2 bases, with 11 bases left in between. CDR1 and CDR2 from the germline V gene are MDHEN and SYDVKM. DNA of the CDR3: TGTGCCAGCACCGACAGTTTTAACACTGAAGCTTTCTTT. It yields the protein CASTDSFNTEAFF.

The genes are TRBV5-6 and TRBJ2-7; 7 nucleotides match TRBD1. CDR3 length equals 15 residues. Germline lookup yields CDR1 SGHDT and CDR2 YYEEEE. V dropped 0 bases and J dropped 3; count of bases not matched to a gene: 6. The CDR3 spells CASSLGEGGVYEQYF. The CDR3 DNA follows: TGTGCCAGCAGCTTGGGTGAAGGGGGCGTCTACGAGCAGTACTTC.

The rearrangement joins TRBV11-3 to TRBJ2-7; D remains ambiguous. The V gene's germline CDR1 is SGHNT and CDR2 YENEEA. This CDR3 comprises 13 residues. Trimming stripped 0 bases from V and 7 bases from J, with 10 bases between. The CDR3 bases are TGTGCCAGCAGCTTAGAAGCGACGGCGGAGCAGTACTTC. It specifies CASSLEATAEQYF.

The chain combines TRBV19 with TRBJ2-1, with 11 bases lining up with TRBD2. The junction had 9 bases not matched to a gene; V was cut back by 5 bases and J by 3 bases. Germline lookup yields CDR1 LNHDA and CDR2 SQIVND (reference sequence). CDR3 length equals 17 residues. The CDR3 sequence: CASSGTGTSGVYNEQFF. The DNA of the CDR3 is TGTGCCAGTAGTGGTACAGGGACTAGCGGCGTCTACAATGAGCAGTTCTTC.

This clone was seen more than once but under ten times. The chain has TRBV7-2 and TRBJ1-1; possible D gene TRBD1, 5 bases. The germline gives CDR1 SGHTA, CDR2 FQGNSA. This CDR3 region has 15 residues. Trimming removed 3 bases from V and 4 bases from J, with 15 bases in between. CDR3 sequence: CASSFKSGSGTEAFF. CDR3 sequence (DNA): TGTGCCAGCAGCTTCAAGTCAGGGTCGGGCACTGAAGCTTTCTTT.

This chain connects TRBV10-3 to TRBJ1-1; 8 bases are shared with TRBD1. The CDR3 sequence is 17 residues long. Trimming at V came to 6 bases and at J to 4 bases, leaving 16 bases not matched to a gene. Germline V gene sequence: CDR1 ENHRY, CDR2 SYGVKD. CDR3 sequence (DNA): TGTGCCATCAGGGCCGGGGTAGCCCAGGGGGCGCGCACTGAAGCTTTCTTT. Translated: CAIRAGVAQGARTEAFF.

This clone was picked up a small number of times. The chain links TRBV6-4 to TRBJ2-7, with D tentatively TRBD1 (7 bases). The length of the CDR3 is 17 residues. CDR1 MRHNA and CDR2 SNTAGT come from the germline V gene. V shed 3 bases and J shed 1 base, with 19 bases lying between them. CDR3 nucleotide sequence: TGTGCCAGCAGTGAAGCAGGGGGACTCCGGTATTCCTACGAGCAGTACTTC. It encodes CASSEAGGLRYSYEQYF.

This clone was picked up a small number of times. This sequence joins TRBV12-2 and TRBJ2-7; the table calls TRBD1, which could not be checked here. TRBV12-2 is a pseudogene segment. This CDR3 has 15 residues. The CDR3 reads CASRLARGGCDEQYF. DNA of the CDR3: TGTGCAAGTCGCTTAGCGAGAGGGGGCTGCGACGAGCAGTACTTC.

Only a few counts were recorded for this clone. V usage is TRBV5-4 and J usage is TRBJ1-3, with a tentative D call TRBD1 (6 bases). The V gene lost 4 bases and the J gene lost 0 bases, with 14 bases spanning the gap. Germline V gives CDR1 SGHNT, CDR2 YYREEE (reference sequence). The CDR3 is 16 residues long. The CDR3 is CASSKAQGFSGNTIYF. CDR3 bases: TGTGCCAGCAGCAAAGCACAGGGCTTCTCTGGAAACACCATATATTTT.

The chain is built from TRBV4-2 and TRBJ1-2; no clear D gene. The germline gives CDR1 LGHNA, CDR2 YNFKEQ. Trimming took off 0 bases at V and 1 base at J, with 6 bases between the two ends. There are 14 residues in the CDR3. For the CDR3, the DNA is TGTGCCAGCAGCCAAGATCACAATAACTATGGCTACACCTTC. It translates to CASSQDHNNYGYTF.

V usage is TRBV7-9 and J usage is TRBJ1-4; D gene unclear. Trimming removed 4 bases at V and 0 bases at J, with 12 bases between. The CDR3 spans 16 residues. Germline CDR1 is SEHNR and CDR2 is FQNEAQ (reference sequence). CDR3 protein: CASSSKIGTTNEKLFF. The CDR3 DNA reads as TGTGCCAGCAGCTCTAAAATCGGTACAACTAATGAAAAACTGTTTTTT.

This clone has just a few counts. V usage is TRBV6-1 and J usage is TRBJ1-2; maybe TRBD1 (6 bases). The V gene's germline CDR1 is MNHNS and CDR2 SASEGT. The germline V and J ends were trimmed by 6 bases and 5 bases, with 16 bases remaining between them. The CDR3 is made up of 14 amino acids. The CDR3 bases are TGTGCCAGCAGACAGGGTCGGGGTTTGTATGGCTACACCTTC. Amino acid sequence: CASRQGRGLYGYTF.

This chain uses TRBV19 with TRBJ2-3, with 8 bases fitting TRBD1. The J segment lost 0 bases and the V segment lost 10 bases, leaving 9 bases of the junction unmatched. Germline CDR1 reads LNHDA; CDR2 reads SQIVND (reference sequence). CDR3 length: 15 amino acids. CDR3 sequence (DNA): TGTGCCACCTCGGACAGGGCATGGAGCACAGATACGCAGTATTTT. Encoded protein: CATSDRAWSTDTQYF.

The V call is TRBV4-2, the J call TRBJ2-7; 10 bases agree with TRBD2. Germline V gives CDR1 LGHNA, CDR2 YNFKEQ. J lost 7 bases, V lost 1 base, and 10 bases had no gene match. The CDR3 spans 16 residues. The CDR3 sequence is CASSQAAGGPAEEQYF. CDR3 nucleotides: TGTGCCAGCAGCCAAGCAGCGGGAGGGCCAGCGGAAGAGCAGTACTTC.